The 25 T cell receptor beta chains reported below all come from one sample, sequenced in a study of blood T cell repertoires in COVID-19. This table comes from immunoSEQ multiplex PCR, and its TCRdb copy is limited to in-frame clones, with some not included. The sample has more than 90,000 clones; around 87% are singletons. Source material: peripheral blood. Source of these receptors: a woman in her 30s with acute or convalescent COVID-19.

The CDR3, as DNA: TGTGCCAGCAAGGGACTAGCGGGTGACAATGAGCAGTTCTTC. Translation: CASKGLAGDNEQFF. The V call is TRBV6-5, the J call TRBJ2-1; 12 nucleotides line up with TRBD2. Germline CDR1 and CDR2: MNHEY and SVGAGI. This CDR3 has 14 residues. After removal of 7 bases from V and 5 bases from J, the junction contained 3 bases not matched to a gene.

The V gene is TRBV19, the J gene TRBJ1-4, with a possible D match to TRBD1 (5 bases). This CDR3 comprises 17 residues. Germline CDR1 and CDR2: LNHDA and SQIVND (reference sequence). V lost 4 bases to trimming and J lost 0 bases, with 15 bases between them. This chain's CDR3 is CASSKRQIVATNEKLFF. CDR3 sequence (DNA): TGTGCCAGTAGTAAGCGACAGATAGTTGCAACTAATGAAAAACTGTTTTTT.

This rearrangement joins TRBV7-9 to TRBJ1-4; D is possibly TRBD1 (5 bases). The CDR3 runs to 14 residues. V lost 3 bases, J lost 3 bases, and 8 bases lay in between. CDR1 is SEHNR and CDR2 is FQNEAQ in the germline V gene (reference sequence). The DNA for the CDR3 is TGTGCCAGCAGCTTTCAGGGCTCTAATGAAAAACTGTTTTTT. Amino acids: CASSFQGSNEKLFF.

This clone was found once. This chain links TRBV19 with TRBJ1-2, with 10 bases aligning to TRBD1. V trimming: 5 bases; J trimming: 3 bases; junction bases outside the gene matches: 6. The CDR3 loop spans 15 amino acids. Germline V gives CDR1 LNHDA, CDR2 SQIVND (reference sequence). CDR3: CASSPRTGGDYGYTF. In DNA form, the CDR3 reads TGTGCCAGTAGTCCCCGGACAGGGGGGGACTATGGCTACACCTTC.

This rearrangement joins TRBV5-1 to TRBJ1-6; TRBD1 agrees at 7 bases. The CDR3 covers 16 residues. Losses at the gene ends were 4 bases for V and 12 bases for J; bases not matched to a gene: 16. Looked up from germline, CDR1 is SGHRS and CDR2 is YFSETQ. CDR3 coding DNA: TGCGCCAGCAGCCCGACGGGACAGCTCGAGGCGGAACCCCTCCACTTT. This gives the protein CASSPTGQLEAEPLHF.

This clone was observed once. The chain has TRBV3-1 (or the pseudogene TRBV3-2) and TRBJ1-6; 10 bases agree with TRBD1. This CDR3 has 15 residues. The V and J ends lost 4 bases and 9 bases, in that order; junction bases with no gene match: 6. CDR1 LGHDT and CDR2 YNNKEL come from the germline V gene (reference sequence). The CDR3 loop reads CASSPADRGGSPLHF. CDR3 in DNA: TGTGCCAGCAGCCCGGCGGACAGGGGGGGTTCACCCCTCCACTTT.

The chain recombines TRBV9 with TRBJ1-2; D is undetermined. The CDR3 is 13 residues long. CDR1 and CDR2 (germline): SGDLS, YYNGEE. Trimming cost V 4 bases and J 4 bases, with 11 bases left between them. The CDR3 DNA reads TGTGCCAGCAGCCCACTGGGAGTCTATGGCTACACCTTC. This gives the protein CASSPLGVYGYTF. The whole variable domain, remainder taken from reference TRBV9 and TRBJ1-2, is DSGVTQTPKHLITATGQRVTLRCSPRSGDLSVYWYQQSLDQGLQFLIQYYNGEERAKGNILERFSAQQFPDLHSELNLSSLELGDSALYFCASSPLGVYGYTFGSGTRLTVV.

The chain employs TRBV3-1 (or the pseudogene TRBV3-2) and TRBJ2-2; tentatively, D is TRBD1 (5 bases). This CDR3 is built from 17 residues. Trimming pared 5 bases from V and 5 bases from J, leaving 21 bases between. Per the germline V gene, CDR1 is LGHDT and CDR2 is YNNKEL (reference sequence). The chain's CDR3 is CASSNNYPTGLTGELFF. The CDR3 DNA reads TGTGCCAGCAGCAACAATTATCCCACAGGCTTGACCGGGGAGCTGTTTTTT.

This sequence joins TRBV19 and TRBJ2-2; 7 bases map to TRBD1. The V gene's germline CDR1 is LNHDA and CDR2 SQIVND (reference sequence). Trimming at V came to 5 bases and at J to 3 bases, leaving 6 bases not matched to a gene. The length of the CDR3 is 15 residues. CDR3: CASSPWTGYTGELFF. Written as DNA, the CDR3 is TGTGCCAGTAGTCCCTGGACAGGATACACCGGGGAGCTGTTTTTT.

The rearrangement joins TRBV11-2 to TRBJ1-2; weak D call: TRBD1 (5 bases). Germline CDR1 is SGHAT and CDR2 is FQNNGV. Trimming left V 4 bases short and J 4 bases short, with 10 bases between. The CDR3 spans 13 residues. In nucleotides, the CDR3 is TGTGCCAGCAGCTCGGACATCTTCTATGGCTACACCTTC. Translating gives CASSSDIFYGYTF.

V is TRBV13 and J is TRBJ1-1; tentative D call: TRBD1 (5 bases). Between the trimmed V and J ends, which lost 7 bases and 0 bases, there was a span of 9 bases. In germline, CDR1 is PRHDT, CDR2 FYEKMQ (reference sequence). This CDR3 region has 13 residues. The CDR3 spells CASMEGVNTEAFF. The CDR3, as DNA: TGTGCCAGCATGGAAGGGGTGAACACTGAAGCTTTCTTT.

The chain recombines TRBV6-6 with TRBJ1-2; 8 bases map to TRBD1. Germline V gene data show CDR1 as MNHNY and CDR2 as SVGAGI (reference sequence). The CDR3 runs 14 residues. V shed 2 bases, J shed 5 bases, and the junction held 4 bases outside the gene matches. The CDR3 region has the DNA TGTGCCAGCAGTTACGGAGGACAGGGTTATGGCTACACCTTC. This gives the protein CASSYGGQGYGYTF.

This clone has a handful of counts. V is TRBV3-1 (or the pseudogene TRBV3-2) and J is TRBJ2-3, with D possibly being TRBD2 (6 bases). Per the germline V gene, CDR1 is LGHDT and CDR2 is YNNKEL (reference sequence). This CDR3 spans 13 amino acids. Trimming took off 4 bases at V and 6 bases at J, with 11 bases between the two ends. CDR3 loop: CASSLSGGDTQYF. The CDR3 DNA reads TGTGCCAGCAGCCTCTCCGGAGGGGATACGCAGTATTTT.

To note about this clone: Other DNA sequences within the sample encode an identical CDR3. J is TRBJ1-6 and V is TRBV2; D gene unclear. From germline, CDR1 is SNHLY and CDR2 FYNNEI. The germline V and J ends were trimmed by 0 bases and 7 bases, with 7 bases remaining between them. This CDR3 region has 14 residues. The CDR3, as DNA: TGTGCCAGCAGTGAAGCGCGACTAAATTCACCCCTCCACTTT. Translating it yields CASSEARLNSPLHF.

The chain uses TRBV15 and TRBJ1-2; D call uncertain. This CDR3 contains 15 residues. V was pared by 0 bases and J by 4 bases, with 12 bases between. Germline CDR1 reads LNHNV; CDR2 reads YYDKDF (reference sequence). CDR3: CATSRDPRRVYGYTF. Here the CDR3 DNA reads TGTGCCACCAGCAGAGACCCCAGACGGGTCTATGGCTACACCTTC.

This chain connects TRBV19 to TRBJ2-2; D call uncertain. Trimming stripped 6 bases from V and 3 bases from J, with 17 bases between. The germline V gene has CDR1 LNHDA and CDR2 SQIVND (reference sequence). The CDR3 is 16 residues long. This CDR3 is CASSPQVAFYTGELFF. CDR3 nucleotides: TGTGCCAGTAGCCCTCAAGTGGCCTTTTACACCGGGGAGCTGTTTTTT.

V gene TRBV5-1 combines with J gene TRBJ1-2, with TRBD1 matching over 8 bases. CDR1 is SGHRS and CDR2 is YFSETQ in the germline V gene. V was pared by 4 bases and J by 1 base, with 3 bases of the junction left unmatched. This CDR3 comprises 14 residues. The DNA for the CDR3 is TGCGCCAGCAGCAAGGGACAGGTTAACTATGGCTACACCTTC. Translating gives CASSKGQVNYGYTF. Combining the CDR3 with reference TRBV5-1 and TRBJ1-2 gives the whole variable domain KAGVTQTPRYLIKTRGQQVTLSCSPISGHRSVSWYQQTPGQGLQFLFEYFSETQRNKGNFPGRFSGRQFSNSRSEMNVSTLELGDSALYLCASSKGQVNYGYTFGSGTRLTVV.

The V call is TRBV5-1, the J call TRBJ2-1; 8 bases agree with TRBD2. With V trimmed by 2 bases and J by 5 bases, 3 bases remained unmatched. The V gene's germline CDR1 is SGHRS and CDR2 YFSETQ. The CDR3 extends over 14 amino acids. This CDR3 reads CASSFGGAHNEQFF. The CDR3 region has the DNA TGCGCCAGCAGCTTCGGGGGGGCCCACAATGAGCAGTTCTTC.

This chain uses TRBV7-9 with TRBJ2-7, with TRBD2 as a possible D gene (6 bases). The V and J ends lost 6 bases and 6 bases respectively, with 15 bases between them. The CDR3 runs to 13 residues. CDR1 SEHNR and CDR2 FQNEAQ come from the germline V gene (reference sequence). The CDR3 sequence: CASSLAGEVEQYF. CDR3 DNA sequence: TGTGCCAGCAGTCTGGCCGGGGAGGTCGAGCAGTACTTC.

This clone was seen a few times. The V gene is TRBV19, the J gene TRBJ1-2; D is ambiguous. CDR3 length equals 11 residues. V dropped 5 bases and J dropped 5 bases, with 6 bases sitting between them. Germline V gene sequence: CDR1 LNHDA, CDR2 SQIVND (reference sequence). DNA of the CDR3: TGTGCCAGTAGTGCCGGGTATGGCTACACCTTC. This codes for CASSAGYGYTF.

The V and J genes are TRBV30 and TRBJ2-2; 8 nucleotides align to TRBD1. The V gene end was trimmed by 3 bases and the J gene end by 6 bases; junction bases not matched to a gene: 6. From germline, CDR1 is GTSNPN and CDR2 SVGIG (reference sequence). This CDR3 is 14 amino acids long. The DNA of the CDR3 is TGTGCCTGGAGAGGACAGGGTGAGGCCGGGGAGCTGTTTTTT. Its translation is CAWRGQGEAGELFF.

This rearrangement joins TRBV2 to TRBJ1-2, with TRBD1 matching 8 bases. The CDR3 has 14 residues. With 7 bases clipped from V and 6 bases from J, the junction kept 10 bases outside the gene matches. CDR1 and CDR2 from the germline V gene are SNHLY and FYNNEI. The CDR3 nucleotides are TGTGCCAGCAACTACGACAGGGGTTTAAATGGCTACACCTTC. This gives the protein CASNYDRGLNGYTF.

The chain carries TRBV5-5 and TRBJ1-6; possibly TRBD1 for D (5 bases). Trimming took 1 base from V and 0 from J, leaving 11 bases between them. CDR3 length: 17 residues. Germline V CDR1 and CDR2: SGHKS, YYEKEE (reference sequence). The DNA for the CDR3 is TGTGCCAGCAGCTTGTGGCAGGGTGGCTCCTATAATTCACCCCTCCACTTT. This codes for CASSLWQGGSYNSPLHF.

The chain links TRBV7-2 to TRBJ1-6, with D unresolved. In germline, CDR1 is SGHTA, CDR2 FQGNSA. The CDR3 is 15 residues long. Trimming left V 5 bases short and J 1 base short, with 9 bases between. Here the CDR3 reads CASSPQVSYNSPLHF. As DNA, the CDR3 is TGTGCCAGCAGCCCCCAGGTTTCCTATAATTCACCCCTCCACTTT.

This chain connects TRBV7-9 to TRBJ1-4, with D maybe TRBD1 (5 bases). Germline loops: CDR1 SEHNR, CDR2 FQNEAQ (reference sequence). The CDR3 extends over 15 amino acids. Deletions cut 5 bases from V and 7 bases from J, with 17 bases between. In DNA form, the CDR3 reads TGTGCCAGCAGCCGTGCTGGAGGGGAGGGTGAAAAACTGTTTTTT. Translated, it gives CASSRAGGEGEKLFF.